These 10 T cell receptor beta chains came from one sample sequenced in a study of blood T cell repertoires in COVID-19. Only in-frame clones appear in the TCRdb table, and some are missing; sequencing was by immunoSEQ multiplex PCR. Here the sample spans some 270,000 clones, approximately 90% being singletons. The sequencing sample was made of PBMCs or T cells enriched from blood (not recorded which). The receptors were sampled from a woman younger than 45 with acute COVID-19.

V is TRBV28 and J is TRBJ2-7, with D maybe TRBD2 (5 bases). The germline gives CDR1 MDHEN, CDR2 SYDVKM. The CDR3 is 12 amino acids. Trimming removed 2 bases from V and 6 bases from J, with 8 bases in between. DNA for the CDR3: TGTGCCAGCAGTTTACCCGGAGGCGAGCAGTACTTC. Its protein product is CASSLPGGEQYF.

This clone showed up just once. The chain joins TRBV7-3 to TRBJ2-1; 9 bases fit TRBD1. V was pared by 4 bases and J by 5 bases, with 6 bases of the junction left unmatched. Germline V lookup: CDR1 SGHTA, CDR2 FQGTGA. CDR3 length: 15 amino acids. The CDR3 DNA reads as TGTGCCAGCAGCTGGGGGACAGGGAATAACAATGAGCAGTTCTTC. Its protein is CASSWGTGNNNEQFF.

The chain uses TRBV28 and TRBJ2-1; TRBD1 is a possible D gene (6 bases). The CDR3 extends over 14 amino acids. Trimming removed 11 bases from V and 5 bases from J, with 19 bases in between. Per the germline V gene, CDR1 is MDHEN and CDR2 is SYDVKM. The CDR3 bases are TGTGCCTCAAAACAGGGAAAGCGTAACAATGAGCAGTTCTTC. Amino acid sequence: CASKQGKRNNEQFF.

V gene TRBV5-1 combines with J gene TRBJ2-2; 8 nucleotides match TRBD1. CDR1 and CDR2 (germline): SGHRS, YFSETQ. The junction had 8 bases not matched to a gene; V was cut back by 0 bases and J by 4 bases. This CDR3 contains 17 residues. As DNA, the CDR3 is TGCGCCAGCAGCTTGGTGGGACAGGCATCACCCACCGGGGAGCTGTTTTTT. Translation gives CASSLVGQASPTGELFF.

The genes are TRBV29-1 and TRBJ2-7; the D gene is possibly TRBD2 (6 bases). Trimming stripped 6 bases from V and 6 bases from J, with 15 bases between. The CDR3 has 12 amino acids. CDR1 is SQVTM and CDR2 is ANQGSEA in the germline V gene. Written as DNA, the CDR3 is TGCAGCGTCAAAGTTGCGGGGTCCGAGCAGTACTTC. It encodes CSVKVAGSEQYF.

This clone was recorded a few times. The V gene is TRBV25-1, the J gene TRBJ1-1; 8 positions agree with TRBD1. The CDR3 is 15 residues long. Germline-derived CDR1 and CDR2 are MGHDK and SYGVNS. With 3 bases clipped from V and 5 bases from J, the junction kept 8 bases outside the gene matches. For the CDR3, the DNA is TGTGCCAGCAGTGAGGCCCCAGGGGGCATTACTGAAGCTTTCTTT. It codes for CASSEAPGGITEAFF.

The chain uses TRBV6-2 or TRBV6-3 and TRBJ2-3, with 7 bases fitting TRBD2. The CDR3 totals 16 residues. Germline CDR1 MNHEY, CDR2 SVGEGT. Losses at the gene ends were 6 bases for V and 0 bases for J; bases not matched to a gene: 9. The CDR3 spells CASSQTAGESTDTQYF. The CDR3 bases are TGTGCCAGCAGCCAAACGGCGGGGGAGAGCACAGATACGCAGTATTTT.

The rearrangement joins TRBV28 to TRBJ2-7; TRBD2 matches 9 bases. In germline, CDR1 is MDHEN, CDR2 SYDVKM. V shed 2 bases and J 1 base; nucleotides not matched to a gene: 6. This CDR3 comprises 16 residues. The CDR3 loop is CASSLGGLAGSYEQYF. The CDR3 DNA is TGTGCCAGCAGTTTAGGAGGCCTAGCGGGGTCCTACGAGCAGTACTTC.

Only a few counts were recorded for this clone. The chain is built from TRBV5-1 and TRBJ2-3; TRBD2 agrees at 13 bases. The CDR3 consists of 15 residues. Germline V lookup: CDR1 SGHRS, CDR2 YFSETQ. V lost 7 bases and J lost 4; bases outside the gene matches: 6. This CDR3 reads CASRTSGSNPDTQYF. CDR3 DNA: TGCGCCAGCCGGACTAGCGGGAGTAATCCAGATACGCAGTATTTT.

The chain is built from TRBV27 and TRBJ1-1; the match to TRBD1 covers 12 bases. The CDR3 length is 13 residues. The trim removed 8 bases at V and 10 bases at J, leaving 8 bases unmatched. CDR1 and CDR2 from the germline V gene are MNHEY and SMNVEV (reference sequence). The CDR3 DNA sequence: TGTGCCAGCGGGCGGGACAGGGGGCCAGGAGCTTTCTTT. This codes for CASGRDRGPGAFF.